This TCR beta chain was sequenced in a study of blood T cell repertoires in COVID-19. Germline CDR1 is SGHRS and CDR2 is YFSETQ. The CDR3 has 14 amino acids. V was clipped by 6 bases and J by 8 bases, with 20 bases between them. Data came from immunoSEQ multiplex PCR; TCRdb stores just in-frame clones and leaves some out. The sample includes 250,000 or so clones, about 87% of them seen just once. This receptor was identified in a young man with COVID-19, enrolled during active disease. The V and J genes are TRBV5-1 and TRBJ1-2; possibly TRBD1 for D (6 bases). The sequenced material came from peripheral blood. The CDR3 reads CASTQDTGSGGYTF. The DNA of the CDR3 is TGCGCCAGCACGCAAGATACAGGGTCTGGAGGCTACACCTTC. Filled out from reference TRBV5-1 and TRBJ1-2, the complete variable domain reads KAGVTQTPRYLIKTRGQQVTLSCSPISGHRSVSWYQQTPGQGLQFLFEYFSETQRNKGNFPGRFSGRQFSNSRSEMNVSTLELGDSALYLCASTQDTGSGGYTFGSGTRLTVV.